The 30 T cell receptor beta chains in this list originate from one sample, sequenced in a study of OX40 agonist ivuxolimab in advanced cancers. The assay was immunoSEQ multiplex PCR, and TCRdb's table has in-frame clones only and misses some. Found here are some 14,000 clones, 82% of them singletons; the top ten hold around 40%. Material: CD4+ or CD8+ T cells sorted from blood, obtained in a trial of the OX40 agonist ivuxolimab. The receptors shown here come from an adult with an advanced solid tumor such as melanoma, head and neck, liver or kidney cancer.

A remark on this clone: This CDR3 is also generated by other DNA sequences in the sample. The rearrangement joins TRBV7-9 to TRBJ1-1; 8 bases are shared with TRBD1. The CDR3 is 13 amino acids. V lost 6 bases and J lost 3; bases outside the gene matches: 3. Germline V lookup: CDR1 SEHNR, CDR2 FQNEAQ (reference sequence). DNA of the CDR3: TGTGCCAGCAGTCAGGACAGGGACACTGAAGCTTTCTTT. It specifies CASSQDRDTEAFF.

In DNA, the CDR3 is TGTGCCAGCAGTCGGACTAGCGGGGAGAAAGAGCAGTTCTTC. This encodes CASSRTSGEKEQFF. The V gene is TRBV6-1, the J gene TRBJ2-1; 12 positions match TRBD2. Germline values: CDR1 MNHNS, CDR2 SASEGT. The CDR3 runs 14 residues. The junction had 6 bases not matched to a gene; V was cut back by 5 bases and J by 10 bases.

In this sample, this clone turned up a few times. This sequence joins TRBV11-2 and TRBJ2-1, with 7 positions matching TRBD1. The germline CDR1 and CDR2 sequences are SGHAT and FQNNGV. The V gene end was trimmed by 6 bases and the J gene end by 5 bases; junction bases not matched to a gene: 10. CDR3 size: 15 residues. CDR3 residues: CASSSNIGGNNEQFF. The DNA for the CDR3 is TGTGCCAGCAGTAGCAACATAGGGGGCAACAATGAGCAGTTCTTC.

By sample fraction, this clone is medium-sized. The V and J genes are TRBV19 and TRBJ2-4; a possible D gene is TRBD1 (6 bases). From germline, CDR1 is LNHDA and CDR2 SQIVND (reference sequence). V lost 5 bases, J lost 2 bases, and 10 bases lay in between. There are 14 residues in the CDR3. The CDR3 here is CASSLGQTKNIQYF. In DNA, the CDR3 is TGTGCCAGTAGTTTGGGACAAACCAAAAACATTCAGTACTTC.

This CDR3 is CASSSLKAGTPGELFF. The CDR3 DNA reads as TGTGCCAGCAGCTCCTTGAAGGCAGGGACCCCCGGGGAGCTGTTTTTT. The rearrangement uses TRBV28 and TRBJ2-2; D possibly matches TRBD1 or TRBD2 (5 bases each). From germline, CDR1 is MDHEN and CDR2 SYDVKM. The V and J ends lost 6 bases and 6 bases respectively, with 20 bases between them. This CDR3 is 16 amino acids long. Full variable domain (rest looked up from reference TRBV28 and TRBJ2-2): DVKVTQSSRYLVKRTGEKVFLECVQDMDHENMFWYRQDPGLGLRLIYFSYDVKMKEKGDIPEGYSVSREKKERFSLILESASTNQTSMYLCASSSLKAGTPGELFFGEGSRLTVL.

The chain is built from TRBV19 and TRBJ1-2, with D perhaps matching TRBD1 (5 bases). Trimming pared 6 bases from V and 6 bases from J, leaving 17 bases between. This CDR3 is 14 amino acids long. Germline CDR1 LNHDA, CDR2 SQIVND (reference sequence). As DNA, the CDR3 is TGTGCCAGTAGCCCCGGGACGGATCACCATGGCTACACCTTC. This sequence encodes CASSPGTDHHGYTF. The variable domain in full, completed from reference TRBV19 and TRBJ1-2, reads DGGITQSPKYLFRKEGQNVTLSCEQNLNHDAMYWYRQDPGQGLRLIYYSQIVNDFQKGDIAEGYSVSREKKESFPLTVTSAQKNPTAFYLCASSPGTDHHGYTFGSGTRLTVV.

The chain combines TRBV11-2 with TRBJ2-7; no clear D. Per germline, CDR1 SGHAT and CDR2 FQNNGV. The CDR3 has 14 residues. Trimming left V 1 base short and J 4 bases short, with 11 bases between. CDR3 region: CASSLVVEIYEQYF. The DNA of the CDR3 is TGTGCCAGCAGCTTAGTGGTCGAGATATACGAGCAGTACTTC.

V usage is TRBV19 and J usage is TRBJ2-1; possible D gene TRBD2, 6 bases. Germline assignment: CDR1 LNHDA and CDR2 SQIVND (reference sequence). The CDR3 consists of 16 residues. With 0 bases removed from V and 2 bases from J, the gap between germline ends came to 11 bases. The CDR3 bases are TGTGCCAGTAGTATAGATCGGGGAGGACCCTACAATGAGCAGTTCTTC. Translation: CASSIDRGGPYNEQFF.

The V call is TRBV27, the J call TRBJ2-7; D uncertain. This CDR3 contains 15 residues. Germline V gives CDR1 MNHEY, CDR2 SMNVEV (reference sequence). V was cut by 2 bases and J by 0 bases, with 11 bases left in between. The CDR3 DNA sequence: TGTGCCAGCAGTTTAGGGCGACCAAGCTCCTACGAGCAGTACTTC. Its translation is CASSLGRPSSYEQYF.

This chain uses TRBV28 with TRBJ1-3; maybe TRBD1 (5 bases). Trimming left V 4 bases short and J 0 bases short, with 10 bases between. CDR1 and CDR2 (germline): MDHEN, SYDVKM. The length of the CDR3 is 15 residues. Written as DNA, the CDR3 is TGTGCCAGCAGTTACGACAGTAGCTCTGGAAACACCATATATTTT. It codes for CASSYDSSSGNTIYF.

CDR3 DNA: TGCAGCTTCAGACGACGGGGGAGCCAGTACTTC. Translating gives CSFRRRGSQYF. The V gene is TRBV29-1, the J gene TRBJ2-5; a weak D match, TRBD2 (6 bases). The ends were cut back, 8 bases at V and 10 bases at J, with 17 bases in the middle. This CDR3 is built from 11 residues. Germline CDR1 reads SQVTM; CDR2 reads ANQGSEA.

The chain carries TRBV7-8 and TRBJ2-2; a possible D gene is TRBD1 (5 bases). The germline V gene encodes CDR1 SGHVS and CDR2 FQNEAQ. Trimming pared 1 base from V and 1 base from J, leaving 7 bases between. This CDR3 is 15 amino acids long. CDR3 nucleotide sequence: TGTGCCAGCAGCTTAGGGCAGGGGAACACCGGGGAGCTGTTTTTT. Translated: CASSLGQGNTGELFF.

The CDR3 DNA is TGTGCCAGCAGCTCCCTGACAGGGTACACCGGGGAGCTGTTTTTT. This codes for CASSSLTGYTGELFF. The gene calls are TRBV7-3 and TRBJ2-2; 7 bases align to TRBD1. Per germline, CDR1 SGHTA and CDR2 FQGTGA. Trimming took 4 bases from V and 3 from J; bases not matched to a gene: 5. This CDR3 is 15 amino acids long.

This clone was found a few times. The V gene is TRBV7-9, the J gene TRBJ2-2; no clear D. Trimming left V 10 bases short and J 4 bases short, with 19 bases between. This CDR3 is 15 amino acids long. Per germline, CDR1 SEHNR and CDR2 FQNEAQ (reference sequence). This chain's CDR3 is CAITPDEWGTGELFF. The CDR3 region has the DNA TGTGCCATTACCCCCGACGAGTGGGGCACCGGGGAGCTGTTTTTT. Drawing the rest from reference TRBV7-9 and TRBJ2-2, the complete variable domain is DTGVSQNPRHKITKRGQNVTFRCDPISEHNRLYWYRQTLGQGPEFLTYFQNEAQLEKSRLLSDRFSAERPKGSFSTLEIQRTEQGDSAMYLCAITPDEWGTGELFFGEGSRLTVL.

The chain combines TRBV6-1 with TRBJ2-1; D is perhaps TRBD1 (6 bases). V shed 0 bases and J shed 0 bases, with 6 bases lying between them. Germline V gives CDR1 MNHNS, CDR2 SASEGT. This CDR3 is 15 amino acids long. DNA for the CDR3: TGTGCCAGCAGTGAAGCAGGGGGCTCCTACAATGAGCAGTTCTTC. Its protein is CASSEAGGSYNEQFF.

The chain couples TRBV19 to TRBJ2-3; no clear D. The V end was cut by 3 bases, the J end by 5 bases, with 6 bases between. From germline, CDR1 is LNHDA and CDR2 SQIVND (reference sequence). The CDR3 has 12 residues. CDR3 sequence: CASSIIGDTQYF. CDR3 sequence (DNA): TGTGCCAGTAGTATTATCGGAGATACGCAGTATTTT. Full variable domain (remainder filled in from reference TRBV19 and TRBJ2-3): DGGITQSPKYLFRKEGQNVTLSCEQNLNHDAMYWYRQDPGQGLRLIYYSQIVNDFQKGDIAEGYSVSREKKESFPLTVTSAQKNPTAFYLCASSIIGDTQYFGPGTRLTVL.

The chain employs TRBV29-1 and TRBJ1-2; D unclear. This CDR3 has 9 amino acids. Germline V gene lookup returns CDR1 SQVTM and CDR2 ANQGSEA. This CDR3 is CSVLAGYTF. For the CDR3, the DNA is TGCAGTGTACTGGCAGGCTACACCTTC.

The rearrangement uses TRBV5-1 and TRBJ2-1; no definite D call. Between the trimmed V and J ends, which lost 0 bases and 15 bases, there was a span of 10 bases. The germline V gene encodes CDR1 SGHRS and CDR2 YFSETQ. The CDR3 runs to 11 residues. CDR3 sequence: CASSLGPFAFF. As DNA, the CDR3 is TGCGCCAGCAGCTTGGGTCCGTTTGCGTTCTTC.

This clone was picked up one time. V and J are TRBV28 and TRBJ2-3, with a weak D call TRBD1 (5 bases). The V gene lost 6 bases and the J gene lost 2 bases, with 18 bases spanning the gap. Germline-derived CDR1 and CDR2 are MDHEN and SYDVKM. The length of the CDR3 is 16 residues. The CDR3 bases are TGTGCCAGCAGCCGTGATGACAGTCCTCACACAGATACGCAGTATTTT. It encodes CASSRDDSPHTDTQYF.

The chain links TRBV7-9 to TRBJ2-5; weak D call: TRBD1 (6 bases). The tail of the sequence fits TRBJ2-7 better, so the J call may be wrong. The CDR3 loop spans 13 amino acids. The germline V gene has CDR1 SEHNR and CDR2 FQNEAQ (reference sequence). CDR3 amino acids: CASNIGTPYEQYF. In DNA form, the CDR3 reads TGTGCCAGCAACATCGGGACACCCTACGAGCAGTACTTC.

The chain has TRBV10-3 and TRBJ1-1, with TRBD1 matching over 8 bases. Germline V CDR1 and CDR2: ENHRY, SYGVKD. There are 13 residues in the CDR3. The V gene end was trimmed by 6 bases and the J gene end by 3 bases; junction bases not matched to a gene: 3. The CDR3 coding sequence is TGTGCCATCAGACAGGGGGGGGACACTGAAGCTTTCTTT. Translation gives CAIRQGGDTEAFF.

CDR3 sequence reads: CATSRGTGRGATNEKLFF. The CDR3 region has the DNA TGTGCCACCAGCAGAGGAACAGGGCGTGGGGCAACTAATGAAAAACTGTTTTTT. V is TRBV15 and J is TRBJ1-4; possibly TRBD1 for D (6 bases). V was trimmed by 1 base and J by 0 bases, leaving 15 bases between them. The germline gives CDR1 LNHNV, CDR2 YYDKDF (reference sequence). The CDR3 spans 18 residues.

This chain joins TRBV28 and TRBJ2-2; 7 nucleotides align to TRBD2. In germline, CDR1 is MDHEN, CDR2 SYDVKM. CDR3 size: 17 residues. The ends lost 3 bases at V and 3 bases at J; junction bases unmatched: 10. CDR3 in amino acids: CASSFGMGSGYTGELFF. In nucleotides, the CDR3 is TGTGCCAGCAGTTTTGGGATGGGTAGCGGGTACACCGGGGAGCTGTTTTTT. Full variable domain (outside the CDR3, taken from reference TRBV28 and TRBJ2-2): DVKVTQSSRYLVKRTGEKVFLECVQDMDHENMFWYRQDPGLGLRLIYFSYDVKMKEKGDIPEGYSVSREKKERFSLILESASTNQTSMYLCASSFGMGSGYTGELFFGEGSRLTVL.

The chain links TRBV29-1 to TRBJ1-1; D uncertain. This CDR3 is built from 12 residues. Trimming pared 4 bases from V and 1 base from J, leaving 7 bases between. Looked up from germline, CDR1 is SQVTM and CDR2 is ANQGSEA. The CDR3 nucleotides read TGCAGCGTTGCCAAGGAGAACACTGAAGCTTTCTTT. This codes for CSVAKENTEAFF.

The CDR3 here is CASSPTTGDIYGYTF. CDR3 in DNA: TGTGCCAGCAGCCCAACGACAGGGGACATCTATGGCTACACCTTC. The rearrangement uses TRBV4-2 and TRBJ1-2; TRBD1 agrees at 8 bases. Per germline, CDR1 LGHNA and CDR2 YNFKEQ. The V and J ends lost 4 bases and 4 bases, in that order; junction bases with no gene match: 8. The CDR3 has 15 residues.

This chain uses TRBV4-1 with TRBJ2-3, with 10 nucleotides matching TRBD2. In germline, CDR1 is MGHRA, CDR2 YSYEKL. The CDR3 totals 16 residues. The junction had 14 bases not matched to a gene; V was cut back by 9 bases and J by 5 bases. DNA for the CDR3: TGCGCCAGTCCGAATGGACTAGCGGAAGCCGGAGATACGCAGTATTTT. Its translation: CASPNGLAEAGDTQYF.

This chain uses TRBV6-4 with TRBJ2-2; TRBD2 matches 9 bases. This CDR3 has 16 residues. The trim removed 0 bases at V and 2 bases at J, leaving 1 base unmatched. Germline V CDR1 and CDR2: MRHNA, SNTAGT. CDR3: CASSDSSGGNTGELFF. In nucleotides, the CDR3 is TGTGCCAGCAGTGACTCTAGCGGGGGCAACACCGGGGAGCTGTTTTTT.

V usage is TRBV7-9 and J usage is TRBJ2-7, with TRBD1 identical over 11 bases. With 5 bases clipped from V and 4 bases from J, the junction kept 7 bases outside the gene matches. The germline gives CDR1 SEHNR, CDR2 FQNEAQ (reference sequence). The CDR3 spans 15 residues. In nucleotides, the CDR3 is TGTGCCAGCAGCGCCGGAGGACAGGGGGCTTACGAGCAGTACTTC. This sequence encodes CASSAGGQGAYEQYF. The full variable domain, in which reference TRBV7-9 and TRBJ2-7 provide the parts outside the CDR3, is DTGVSQNPRHKITKRGQNVTFRCDPISEHNRLYWYRQTLGQGPEFLTYFQNEAQLEKSRLLSDRFSAERPKGSFSTLEIQRTEQGDSAMYLCASSAGGQGAYEQYFGPGTRLTVT.

J is TRBJ1-1 and V is TRBV4-3, with D hard to call. The germline V gene encodes CDR1 LGHNA and CDR2 YSLEER. With 0 bases removed from V and 3 bases from J, the gap between germline ends came to 8 bases. The CDR3 consists of 14 residues. CDR3 protein: CASSQDPDDTEAFF. CDR3 sequence (DNA): TGCGCCAGCAGCCAAGATCCGGATGACACTGAAGCTTTCTTT.

The V and J genes are TRBV7-9 and TRBJ2-5, with 12 bases matching TRBD1. The junction had 7 bases not matched to a gene; V was cut back by 7 bases and J by 4 bases. This CDR3 has 15 amino acids. The germline gives CDR1 SEHNR, CDR2 FQNEAQ (reference sequence). The CDR3 nucleotides read TGTGCCAGCACCCCGAGGGACAGGGGGCGAGAGACCCAGTACTTC. Its protein product is CASTPRDRGRETQYF. Drawing the rest from reference TRBV7-9 and TRBJ2-5, the complete variable domain is DTGVSQNPRHKITKRGQNVTFRCDPISEHNRLYWYRQTLGQGPEFLTYFQNEAQLEKSRLLSDRFSAERPKGSFSTLEIQRTEQGDSAMYLCASTPRDRGRETQYFGPGTRLLVL.